These 13 T cell receptor beta chains were sequenced from one sample in a study of glioma-infiltrating T cells. The iRepertoire nested amplicon-rescue multiplex PCR amplified TCR alpha and beta CDR3s from RNA. One entry per CDR3 protein, called by TCRdb with MiXCR from the multiplex PCR reads. The sample has a few thousand distinct CDR3 sequences, roughly a third seen once. Sequencing was carried out using glioma tissue, nonneoplastic brain tissue, or PBMCs (not recorded which). These receptors were taken from a human donor with low-grade glioma or glioblastoma, undergoing nonglioma brain surgery, or in good health (not recorded which).

CDR3 loop: CASSLLQGPYNEQFF. The CDR3 DNA reads TGTGCCAGCAGCTTATTGCAGGGCCCCTACAATGAGCAGTTCTTC. The V call is TRBV7-2, the J call TRBJ2-1, with D tentatively TRBD1 (5 bases). This CDR3 is 15 amino acids long. The germline gives CDR1 SGHTA, CDR2 FQGNSA. The V end was cut by 2 bases, the J end by 2 bases, with 10 bases between.

This clonotype was detected many times. CDR3 residues: CAWSGGQGNQPQHF. Here the CDR3 DNA reads TGTGCCTGGAGTGGAGGACAGGGAAATCAGCCCCAGCATTTT. The V call is TRBV30, the J call TRBJ1-5, with 8 nucleotides matching TRBD1. The ends lost 1 base at V and 4 bases at J; junction bases unmatched: 3. The CDR3 spans 14 residues. Germline V gene data show CDR1 as GTSNPN and CDR2 as SVGIG (reference sequence).

The J gene is TRBJ2-3, the V gene TRBV29-1; tentative D call: TRBD2 (6 bases). Looked up from germline, CDR1 is SQVTM and CDR2 is ANQGSEA. V lost 8 bases, J lost 4 bases, and 19 bases lay in between. The CDR3 is 14 residues long. The CDR3 is CSINGGIGADTQYF. Here the CDR3 DNA reads TGCAGCATTAATGGGGGGATTGGTGCAGATACGCAGTATTTT.

A word on this clonotype: Here the CDR3 omits its conserved ending phenylalanine or tryptophan, so a read error is the likely source. The chain combines TRBV6-1 with TRBJ2-3, with no clear D. The CDR3 runs 15 residues. V was shortened by 5 bases and J by 3 bases, with 15 bases between the two germline ends. Germline lookup yields CDR1 MNHNS and CDR2 SASEGT. CDR3 bases: TGTGCCAGCAGTCCCGTACGTACCTGGACAGATACGCAGTATTCT. Translated: CASSPVRTWTDTQYS.

Comments on this clonotype: This could be a read error, since a much larger clone is one nucleotide away. The V gene is TRBV11-2, the J gene TRBJ2-3; D is ambiguous. With 4 bases removed from V and 0 bases from J, the gap between germline ends came to 14 bases. Per the germline V gene, CDR1 is SGHAT and CDR2 is FQNNGV. The CDR3 is 16 residues long. The DNA of the CDR3 is TGTGCCAGCAGCTCGCTTAATACTGGTAGCACAGATACGCAGTATTTT. Translation gives CASSSLNTGSTDTQYF.

This clonotype appeared a few times. With a much larger clone just one base away, this may be a read error. The chain uses TRBV9 and TRBJ1-3; perhaps TRBD1 as D (5 bases). The CDR3 covers 15 residues. Trimming cost V 5 bases and J 2 bases, with 14 bases left between them. Per germline, CDR1 SGDLS and CDR2 YYNGEE. The CDR3 loop reads CASRAGTATGNTIYF. The DNA of the CDR3 is TGTGCCAGCAGAGCCGGGACCGCGACTGGAAACACCATATATTTT.

A word on this clonotype: A clone one base away is much larger, so this may be a read error. V gene TRBV19 combines with J gene TRBJ1-6; D perhaps matches TRBD1 (5 bases). From germline, CDR1 is LNHDA and CDR2 SQIVND (reference sequence). The CDR3 runs 14 residues. The CDR3 DNA sequence: TGTGCCAGTAGTTTGCGGACAAATAATTCACCCCTCCAATTT. It translates to CASSLRTNNSPLQF.

By share, this clonotype ranks as medium-sized (0.01 to 0.1%). The DNA of the CDR3 is TGCAGTGCTAGAGCTGCAGGGCGGAATCAGCCCCAGCATTTT. Encoded protein: CSARAAGRNQPQHF. V usage is TRBV20-1 and J usage is TRBJ1-5; D perhaps matches TRBD1 (5 bases). This CDR3 region has 14 residues. Germline assignment: CDR1 DFQATT and CDR2 SNEGSKA (reference sequence). V shed 1 base and J shed 4 bases, with 11 bases lying between them.

This chain links TRBV28 with TRBJ2-5, with D perhaps TRBD2 (5 bases). The germline CDR1 and CDR2 sequences are MDHEN and SYDVKM. V was clipped by 10 bases and J by 10 bases, with 28 bases between them. The CDR3 loop spans 15 amino acids. CDR3 bases: TGTGCCACCCAAGGACTGGGGAGCTCCTACAATGACCAGTACTTC. Its translation: CATQGLGSSYNDQYF.

Within the sample, this clonotype is medium-sized. The rearrangement links TRBV28 to TRBJ1-5; D gene uncertain. This CDR3 has 15 residues. Trimming took off 8 bases at V and 3 bases at J, with 17 bases between the two ends. CDR1 and CDR2 (germline): MDHEN, SYDVKM. As DNA, the CDR3 is TGTGCCAGCCGATGGGGAACAAGTTTCAATCAGCCCCAGCATTTT. Its translation: CASRWGTSFNQPQHF.

This clonotype was observed at least ten times. This rearrangement joins TRBV11-2 to TRBJ2-5; the match to TRBD2 covers 13 bases. Germline V gene sequence: CDR1 SGHAT, CDR2 FQNNGV. The J segment lost 5 bases and the V segment lost 4 bases, leaving 7 bases of the junction unmatched. The CDR3 sequence is 16 residues long. The DNA for the CDR3 is TGTGCCAGCAGCTACCGGACTAGCGGGGGTTTGGAGACCCAGTACTTC. Translating it yields CASSYRTSGGLETQYF.

In its sample, this clonotype was seen a few times. A much larger clone lies a single base off, so this may be a read error. The gene calls are TRBV14 and TRBJ2-1; D gene uncertain. CDR1 and CDR2 from the germline V gene are SGHDN and FVKESK. The CDR3 sequence is 18 residues long. The CDR3 is CASSQDPSIKPLLNEQLF. CDR3 bases: TGTGCCAGCAGCCAAGATCCCAGCATCAAACCGCTTTTAAATGAGCAGTTATTC.

This clonotype ranks as medium-sized. This chain uses TRBV4-1 with TRBJ1-4, with unresolved D. Trimming cost V 1 base and J 5 bases, with 5 bases left between them. This CDR3 region has 13 residues. CDR1 MGHRA and CDR2 YSYEKL come from the germline V gene. The CDR3 loop is CASSQVLNEKLFF. CDR3 in DNA: TGCGCCAGCAGCCAAGTCTTGAATGAAAAACTGTTTTTT.